This T cell receptor beta chain was captured by sequencing in a study of follicular helper T cells after annual influenza vaccination. V lost 4 bases and J 9 bases, leaving 16 bases between the germline ends. This CDR3 contains 14 residues. Germline CDR1 and CDR2: LNHDA and SQIVND (reference sequence). Sequenced by immunoSEQ multiplex PCR; TCRdb stores in-frame clones only, minus some. There are some 15,000 clones in the sample; 70% to 90% occur only once, and around 0.27% lies in the top ten. The time point is: 2014-2015 season, pre-vaccination. Donors with HIV/AIDS, active malignancy, immunomodulators or active illness were excluded.

This TCR derives from an adult who received the influenza vaccine. The sample was CXCR5- memory CD4+ T cells sorted from blood, taken on the day of influenza vaccination. The rearrangement uses TRBV19 and TRBJ1-5, with D possibly matching TRBD1 (5 bases). The chain's CDR3 is CASSRAGPGMPQHF. CDR3 nucleotides: TGTGCCAGTAGTAGGGCGGGCCCAGGGATGCCCCAGCATTTT.